This T cell receptor (beta chain) came from a study of metastatic and nonmetastatic thyroid tumors. As processed by the authors: In papillary thyroid cancer, a distant-metastasis classifier was built using CDR3 differences across clinicopathological groups. TCRdb reprocessed the PCR reads via MiXCR. Here the V and J calls rest on TCRdb's processing, not on the authors' analysis. Found here are about 21,000 clones, over 10% of them singletons; the top ten hold approximately 25%. Worth noting for this clone: What it recognizes is unknown. The junction differs from germline at one of its ends, possibly a read error.

Whole-study findings and limits: Reportedly, malignant thyroid tumors had significantly higher TCR beta diversity than benign nodules, in blood and tumor.

The CDR3 contains 15 residues. In germline, CDR1 is MGHRA, CDR2 YSYEKL. Thyroid surgery was preceded by no treatment in any patient. Material for sequencing was blood. This clonotype was obtained from a female donor with papillary thyroid cancer or a benign thyroid nodule (not recorded which). Some clones in this sample may be carry-over from other donors' samples. This chain connects TRBV4-1 to TRBJ2-2; weak D call: TRBD2 (5 bases). The CDR3 loop is CASSPSGRNTGEPFF. Here the CDR3 DNA reads TGCGCCAGCAGCCCCAGCGGTAGGAACACCGGGGAGCCGTTTTTT.